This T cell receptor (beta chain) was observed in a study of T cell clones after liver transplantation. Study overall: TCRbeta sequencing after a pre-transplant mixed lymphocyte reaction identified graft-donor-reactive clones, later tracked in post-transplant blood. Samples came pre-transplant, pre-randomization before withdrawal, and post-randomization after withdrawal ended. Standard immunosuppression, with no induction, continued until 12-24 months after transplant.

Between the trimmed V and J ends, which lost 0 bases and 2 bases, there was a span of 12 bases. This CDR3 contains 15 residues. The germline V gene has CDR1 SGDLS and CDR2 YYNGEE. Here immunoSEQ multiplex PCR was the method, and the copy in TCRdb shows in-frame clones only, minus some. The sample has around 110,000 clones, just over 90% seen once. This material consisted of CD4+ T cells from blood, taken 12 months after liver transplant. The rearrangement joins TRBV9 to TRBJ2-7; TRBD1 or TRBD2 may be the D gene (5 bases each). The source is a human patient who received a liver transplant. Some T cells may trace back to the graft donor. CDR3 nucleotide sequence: TGTGCCAGCAGCGTAGCGGTTGGGGGTGCCTACGAGCAGTACTTC. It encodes CASSVAVGGAYEQYF. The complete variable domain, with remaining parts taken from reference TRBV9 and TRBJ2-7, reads DSGVTQTPKHLITATGQRVTLRCSPRSGDLSVYWYQQSLDQGLQFLIQYYNGEERAKGNILERFSAQQFPDLHSELNLSSLELGDSALYFCASSVAVGGAYEQYFGPGTRLTVT.